Included here is one TCR beta chain sequence, with context. Its cognate antigen is unknown. V lost 0 bases and J lost 3, with 9 bases in between. The germline V gene encodes CDR1 SGDLS and CDR2 YYNGEE. This CDR3 is 14 amino acids long. This entry is derived from a study of cytomegalovirus exposure and HLA in healthy donors. Study findings and constraints: Accurate prediction of HLA-A and HLA-B alleles (for most subjects) was reportedly achieved from TCR beta sequences.

Vbeta (60) and Jbeta (13) primers were used in the PCR. Libraries were prepared by immunoSEQ multiplex PCR; TCRdb keeps only in-frame clonotypes and omits some of them. The repertoire holds approximately 110,000 clones, around 67% seen once, with 4.1% in the top ten. The genes are TRBV9 and TRBJ2-5, with D perhaps TRBD2 (6 bases). This receptor was identified in a woman in her 40s in good health and CMV-seronegative. Material for sequencing was PBMCs. Written as DNA, the CDR3 is TGTGCCAGCAGCGTAGGATTAGCGGAAGAGACCCAGTACTTC. This encodes CASSVGLAEETQYF.